This entry concerns a single T cell receptor beta chain. This entry comes from a study of blood T cell repertoires in COVID-19. Across the whole study: Whether acute or convalescent, the COVID-19 samples came from the United States, Italy and Spain.

The germline CDR1 and CDR2 sequences are LGHNA and YNFKEQ. V trimming: 1 base; J trimming: 0 bases; junction bases outside the gene matches: 4. This CDR3 is built from 16 residues. TCRdb keeps only in-frame clones here, not all; method: immunoSEQ multiplex PCR. The sample yields about 130,000 clones, about 85% seen once. The sample taken for sequencing was peripheral blood. The clonotype comes from a woman older than 75 with acute or convalescent COVID-19. The chain has TRBV4-2 and TRBJ2-3; 7 nucleotides line up with TRBD2. The CDR3 bases are TGTGCCAGCAGCCAAGGAAGGGGAGGGAGCACAGATACGCAGTATTTT. This translates into CASSQGRGGSTDTQYF.